Sequencing of this TCR beta chain was carried out in a study of early T cells in non-severe SARS-CoV-2 infection. Attached unique molecular identifiers marked individual cDNA molecules. MiXCR, applied by TCRdb to the 5' RACE reads, yields one record per CDR3 protein. This table holds under 55,000 distinct CDR3 sequences, around 10% found once. Germline CDR1 and CDR2: SEHNR and FQNEAQ (reference sequence). After removal of 5 bases from V and 4 bases from J, the junction contained 8 bases not matched to a gene. This CDR3 contains 15 residues. This clonotype was counted a few times. This sequence was found in an adult who was a healthcare worker with PCR-confirmed SARS-CoV-2 infection or an uninfected control (not recorded which). Sequenced: whole blood. The chain recombines TRBV7-9 with TRBJ1-5; 7 bases map to TRBD1. In DNA form, the CDR3 reads TGTGCCAGCAGCCCAGGGGGGGGAATTAATCAGCCCCAGCATTTT. It specifies CASSPGGGINQPQHF.